This passage covers 9 T cell receptor beta chains from one sample sequenced in a study of OX40 agonist ivuxolimab in advanced cancers. Assay used: immunoSEQ multiplex PCR; TCRdb lists only in-frame clones, some missing. There are 100,000 or so clones in the sample; approximately 90% occur only once, and about 0.29% lies in the top ten. The sample consisted of CD4+ or CD8+ T cells sorted from blood, taken in a trial of the OX40 agonist ivuxolimab. The origin of the receptors is an adult with an advanced solid tumor such as melanoma, head and neck, liver or kidney cancer.

The rearrangement links TRBV18 to TRBJ1-1; D possibly corresponds to TRBD1 (5 bases). Trimming shortened V by 2 bases and J by 7 bases, and 14 bases separated the two germline ends. Germline V gives CDR1 KGHSH, CDR2 LQKENI. The CDR3 sequence is 14 residues long. CDR3 in amino acids: CASSPSGRTFEAFF. CDR3 sequence (DNA): TGTGCCAGCTCACCATCGGGACGGACCTTTGAAGCTTTCTTT.

V is TRBV2 and J is TRBJ2-7, with 8 positions matching TRBD2. Looked up from germline, CDR1 is SNHLY and CDR2 is FYNNEI. Germline trimming cut 2 bases from V and 9 bases from J; bases unmatched to any gene: 6. The CDR3 consists of 13 residues. The CDR3 nucleotides read TGTGCCAGCAGTGAACAGGGACGGGGGGGGCAGTACTTC. Amino acid sequence: CASSEQGRGGQYF.

CDR3 amino acids: CASSPGITGYEQYF. DNA of the CDR3: TGTGCCAGCAGCCCCGGGATAACAGGGTACGAGCAGTACTTC. J is TRBJ2-7 and V is TRBV11-1, with a tentative D call TRBD1 (6 bases). This CDR3 has 14 amino acids. V was clipped by 5 bases and J by 4 bases, with 15 bases between them. CDR1 and CDR2 (germline): SGHAT, FQDESV (reference sequence).

The V call is TRBV21-1, the J call TRBJ1-3. TRBV21-1 is noted as a pseudogene. The CDR3 is 17 residues long. The chain's CDR3 is CASSKDRLGTSGNTIYF. The CDR3 region has the DNA TGTGCCAGCAGCAAAGATCGTTTGGGGACCTCTGGAAACACCATATATTTT.

The chain recombines TRBV5-1 with TRBJ1-4, with D maybe TRBD1 (5 bases). Germline CDR1 reads SGHRS; CDR2 reads YFSETQ. The length of the CDR3 is 15 residues. V was cut by 0 bases and J by 5 bases, with 11 bases left in between. In DNA form, the CDR3 reads TGCGCCAGCAGCTTGGGGAGGGGCCCGAATGAAAAACTGTTTTTT. It is translated as CASSLGRGPNEKLFF.

J is TRBJ2-7 and V is TRBV19; 11 nucleotides line up with TRBD2. CDR1 LNHDA and CDR2 SQIVND come from the germline V gene (reference sequence). J was trimmed by 5 bases and V by 8 bases; bases with no gene match: 8. CDR3 length: 14 residues. The CDR3 coding sequence is TGTGCCAGTTCGGCCGGGACTAGCGGCGACGAGCAGTACTTC. Protein: CASSAGTSGDEQYF.

The chain combines TRBV2 with TRBJ1-2; unclear D gene. The germline V gene encodes CDR1 SNHLY and CDR2 FYNNEI. V was cut by 1 base and J by 0 bases, with 9 bases left in between. This CDR3 has 15 residues. The CDR3 here is CASSEGPGANYGYTF. The CDR3 coding sequence is TGTGCCAGCAGTGAAGGGCCCGGGGCTAACTATGGCTACACCTTC.

This chain joins TRBV7-2 and TRBJ2-5; D unresolved. The CDR3 is 16 residues long. CDR1 SGHTA and CDR2 FQGNSA come from the germline V gene. Deletions cut 1 base from V and 7 bases from J, with 19 bases between. The CDR3 protein is CASSLDGQWVGRTQYF. CDR3 sequence (DNA): TGTGCCAGCAGCTTAGATGGTCAGTGGGTTGGGCGGACCCAGTACTTC.

This sequence joins TRBV11-2 and TRBJ2-3; perhaps TRBD2 as D (7 bases). Trimming removed 5 bases from V and 4 bases from J, with 22 bases in between. CDR1 and CDR2 from the germline V gene are SGHAT and FQNNGV. This CDR3 is 17 amino acids long. CDR3 nucleotides: TGTGCCAGCAGCCCCTCGTGGGGGGGCTCGGGCGCAGATACGCAGTATTTT. The encoded protein is CASSPSWGGSGADTQYF.